Each of the 19 T cell receptor beta chains below was sequenced from the same sample in a study of blood T cell repertoires in COVID-19. Some clones are missing from TCRdb's copy, which holds only in-frame ones; the method was immunoSEQ multiplex PCR. The sample includes around 180,000 clones, around 72% of them seen just once. The sample comprised peripheral blood. These receptor sequences come from a woman aged 80 or older with acute or convalescent COVID-19.

The CDR3 bases are TGTGCCAGCACTAATAGCGGGAGCGGCGCCGGGGAGCTGTTTTTT. This sequence encodes CASTNSGSGAGELFF. This chain links TRBV28 with TRBJ2-2; 9 bases agree with TRBD2. In germline, CDR1 is MDHEN, CDR2 SYDVKM. J lost 6 bases, V lost 7 bases, and 9 bases had no gene match. The CDR3 has 15 residues.

This clone has more than one count but fewer than ten. The chain recombines TRBV4-1 with TRBJ2-1; 7 nucleotides line up with TRBD2. This CDR3 region has 15 residues. Germline CDR1 and CDR2: MGHRA and YSYEKL. With 4 bases clipped from V and 7 bases from J, the junction kept 10 bases outside the gene matches. The CDR3 spells CASSPGAGSGNEQFF. The CDR3 DNA reads TGCGCCAGCAGCCCGGGAGCGGGATCGGGGAATGAGCAGTTCTTC.

The CDR3 sequence: CSGTMNTDTQYF. The CDR3 DNA is TGCAGCGGGACTATGAACACAGATACGCAGTATTTT. The rearrangement links TRBV29-1 to TRBJ2-3; D perhaps matches TRBD2 (6 bases). Trimming took 7 bases from V and 2 from J, leaving 10 bases between them. Per the germline V gene, CDR1 is SQVTM and CDR2 is ANQGSEA. This CDR3 region has 12 residues.

This rearrangement joins TRBV5-4 to TRBJ1-1, with 11 bases fitting TRBD1. The germline V gene has CDR1 SGHNT and CDR2 YYREEE (reference sequence). The CDR3 totals 15 residues. V lost 4 bases, J lost 5 bases, and 7 bases stayed unmatched. In nucleotides, the CDR3 is TGTGCCAGCAGCAGTCCGGGACAGGGGGAGACTGAAGCTTTCTTT. Translation: CASSSPGQGETEAFF.

V is TRBV7-2 and J is TRBJ2-1, with 7 bases matching TRBD1. V lost 5 bases and J lost 6; bases outside the gene matches: 7. The CDR3 covers 14 residues. Per the germline V gene, CDR1 is SGHTA and CDR2 is FQGNSA. In DNA, the CDR3 is TGTGCCAGCAGCCCGGGGACAGTGACCAATGAGCAGTTCTTC. Its translation is CASSPGTVTNEQFF.

This clone was counted many times. Here the CDR3 DNA reads TGTGCCAGCGCCTACACCCCAGGGGGCGAGGAGACCCAGTACTTC. It is translated as CASAYTPGGEETQYF. The chain joins TRBV9 to TRBJ2-5, with 8 bases lining up with TRBD1. This CDR3 contains 15 residues. V was clipped by 7 bases and J by 5 bases; unmatched bases: 13. Germline CDR1 SGDLS, CDR2 YYNGEE.

This chain joins TRBV10-3 and TRBJ2-4; D perhaps matches TRBD2 (6 bases). Germline CDR1 ENHRY, CDR2 SYGVKD. The CDR3 runs to 16 residues. V was cut by 6 bases and J by 7 bases, with 22 bases left in between. The CDR3 protein is CAISPGGLGSANIQYF. The CDR3 DNA sequence: TGTGCCATCAGCCCCGGGGGACTGGGGTCTGCCAACATTCAGTACTTC.

V and J are TRBV7-8 and TRBJ2-7; the match to TRBD2 covers 7 bases. The CDR3 is 14 residues long. Germline V gene sequence: CDR1 SGHVS, CDR2 FQNEAQ. The V gene end was trimmed by 5 bases and the J gene end by 7 bases; junction bases not matched to a gene: 11. CDR3 protein: CASSLREEKREQYF. CDR3 nucleotides: TGTGCCAGCAGCCTTCGGGAGGAGAAACGGGAGCAGTACTTC.

The V and J genes are TRBV7-6 and TRBJ1-4, with 9 nucleotides matching TRBD1. Germline lookup yields CDR1 SGHVS and CDR2 FNYEAQ. V lost 5 bases and J lost 8; bases outside the gene matches: 6. The length of the CDR3 is 14 residues. This CDR3 reads CASSPGQGGEKLFF. The DNA for the CDR3 is TGTGCCAGCAGCCCGGGACAGGGAGGCGAAAAACTGTTTTTT.

V gene TRBV9 combines with J gene TRBJ2-5, with 7 bases lining up with TRBD2. After removal of 4 bases from V and 5 bases from J, the junction contained 11 bases not matched to a gene. CDR1 is SGDLS, CDR2 YYNGEE, per germline. This CDR3 comprises 15 residues. The CDR3 spells CASSPSAGDWETQYF. Written as DNA, the CDR3 is TGTGCCAGCAGCCCCAGCGCGGGAGATTGGGAGACCCAGTACTTC.

This clone was counted a single time. The junction departs from germline at one end; a sequencing error may be responsible. The chain carries TRBV28 and TRBJ2-7; 9 nucleotides agree with TRBD2. Per the germline V gene, CDR1 is MDHEN and CDR2 is SYDVKM. This CDR3 contains 15 residues. The CDR3 region is CASSSTGTSSDEQYF. The CDR3 DNA reads as TGTGCCAGCAGTTCTACCGGGACTAGCTCCGACGAGCAGTACTTC.

The rearrangement links TRBV27 to TRBJ2-1, with 9 bases identical to TRBD2. The CDR3 runs 17 residues. Germline values: CDR1 MNHEY, CDR2 SMNVEV (reference sequence). J lost 0 bases, V lost 1 base, and 4 bases had no gene match. DNA of the CDR3: TGTGCCAGCAGTTTATTTGGTAGCGGGAGCTCCTACAATGAGCAGTTCTTC. Translation gives CASSLFGSGSSYNEQFF.

J is TRBJ1-5 and V is TRBV25-1, with TRBD1 matching 7 bases. This CDR3 is 16 amino acids long. The germline CDR1 and CDR2 sequences are MGHDK and SYGVNS. V dropped 4 bases and J dropped 3; count of bases not matched to a gene: 9. The CDR3 DNA is TGTGCCAGCAGTGGGTACGGGGACAGACTCAATCAGCCCCAGCATTTT. This encodes CASSGYGDRLNQPQHF.

This clone was detected once. The V call is TRBV27, the J call TRBJ2-1; 8 bases align to TRBD2. Germline V gene lookup returns CDR1 MNHEY and CDR2 SMNVEV (reference sequence). The length of the CDR3 is 20 residues. V dropped 1 base and J dropped 4; count of bases not matched to a gene: 18. CDR3 in DNA: TGTGCCAGCAGTTTATTTCTCCCGAGCGGGAGAGGTATGGGGTACAATGAGCAGTTCTTC. It is translated as CASSLFLPSGRGMGYNEQFF.

This clone was recorded a few times. This chain uses TRBV9 with TRBJ2-1; 11 positions agree with TRBD2. V shed 3 bases and J 8 bases; nucleotides not matched to a gene: 1. The germline V gene encodes CDR1 SGDLS and CDR2 YYNGEE. This CDR3 comprises 13 residues. The CDR3 spells CASSALAGDEQFF. CDR3 nucleotide sequence: TGTGCCAGCAGCGCACTAGCGGGAGATGAGCAGTTCTTC.

The rearrangement joins TRBV7-2 to TRBJ2-5; tentative D call: TRBD2 (6 bases). The V end was cut by 5 bases, the J end by 5 bases, with 15 bases between. This CDR3 comprises 14 residues. Looked up from germline, CDR1 is SGHTA and CDR2 is FQGNSA. The CDR3 nucleotides read TGTGCCAGCAGCCCAGGGCGGGGATGGGAGACCCAGTACTTC. This encodes CASSPGRGWETQYF.

The V call is TRBV10-1, the J call TRBJ2-7, with TRBD2 as a possible D gene (6 bases). This CDR3 spans 15 amino acids. Between the trimmed V and J ends, which lost 0 bases and 2 bases, there was a span of 11 bases. Germline V gene data show CDR1 as WNHNN and CDR2 as SYGVQD (reference sequence). This chain's CDR3 is CASSESLGGTYEQYF. In DNA form, the CDR3 reads TGCGCCAGCAGTGAGTCGTTGGGGGGAACCTACGAGCAGTACTTC.

The chain's CDR3 is CASKQGRNTGELFF. In DNA form, the CDR3 reads TGTGCCAGCAAACAGGGCCGGAACACCGGGGAGCTGTTTTTT. The chain carries TRBV6-4 and TRBJ2-2, with TRBD1 as a possible D gene (6 bases). The germline CDR1 and CDR2 sequences are MRHNA and SNTAGT. V shed 7 bases and J shed 1 base, with 10 bases lying between them. The CDR3 runs 14 residues.

A single count supports this clone. V gene TRBV19 combines with J gene TRBJ2-7, with 9 bases fitting TRBD1. The V and J ends lost 0 bases and 2 bases, in that order; junction bases with no gene match: 5. The germline gives CDR1 LNHDA, CDR2 SQIVND (reference sequence). The CDR3 length is 16 residues. CDR3 protein: CASSIDGTGWTYEQYF. CDR3 sequence (DNA): TGTGCCAGTAGTATAGACGGGACAGGGTGGACCTACGAGCAGTACTTC.